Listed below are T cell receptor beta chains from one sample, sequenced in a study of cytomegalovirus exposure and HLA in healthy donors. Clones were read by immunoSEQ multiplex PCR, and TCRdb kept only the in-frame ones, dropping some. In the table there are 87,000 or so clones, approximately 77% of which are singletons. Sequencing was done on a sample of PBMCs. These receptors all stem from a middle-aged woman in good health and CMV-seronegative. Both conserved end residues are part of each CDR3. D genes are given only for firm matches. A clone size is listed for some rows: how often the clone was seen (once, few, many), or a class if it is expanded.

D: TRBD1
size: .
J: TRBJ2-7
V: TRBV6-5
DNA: TGTGCCAGCAGCAGGACAGGGTTGTCCTACGAGCAGTACTTC
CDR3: CASSRTGLSYEQYF

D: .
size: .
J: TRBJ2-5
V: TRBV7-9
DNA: TGTGCCAGCAGCTTCCACGCGGGGGAGACCCAGTACTTC
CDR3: CASSFHAGETQYF

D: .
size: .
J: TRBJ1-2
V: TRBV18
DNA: TGTGCCAGCTCCGCGGGTTTAGGCTATGGCTACACCTTC
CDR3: CASSAGLGYGYTF

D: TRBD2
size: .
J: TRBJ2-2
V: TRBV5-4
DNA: TGTGCCAGCAGCCCTGGGGGAGGGACGAACACCGGGGAGCTGTTTTTT
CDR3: CASSPGGGTNTGELFF

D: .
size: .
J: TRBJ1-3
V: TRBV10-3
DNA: TGTGCCATCAGTGAGACAGGGAACGGAAACACCATATATTTT
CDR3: CAISETGNGNTIYF

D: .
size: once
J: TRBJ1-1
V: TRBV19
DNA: TGTGCCGCAGATAGCGGGTTCGGGGCGTATAACACTGAAGCTTTCTTT
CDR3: CAADSGFGAYNTEAFF

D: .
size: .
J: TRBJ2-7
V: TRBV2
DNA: TGTGCCAGCGAGGGGGAGCCCTACGAGCAGTACTTC
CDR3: CASEGEPYEQYF

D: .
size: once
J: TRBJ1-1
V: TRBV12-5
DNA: TGTGCTAGTGGTTTAGGAGGGGCCAACACTGAAGCTTTCTTT
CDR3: CASGLGGANTEAFF

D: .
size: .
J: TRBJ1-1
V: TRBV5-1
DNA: TGCGCCAGCAGCTTGGCCGCCGGGTATGACACTGAAGCTTTCTTT
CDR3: CASSLAAGYDTEAFF

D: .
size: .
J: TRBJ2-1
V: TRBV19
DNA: TGTGCCAGTAGTATAGATCCCGTGGGGAAGCGGAGCTCCTACAATGAGCAGTTCTTC
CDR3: CASSIDPVGKRSSYNEQFF

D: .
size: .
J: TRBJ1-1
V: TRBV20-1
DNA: TGCAGTGCTAGTAGGAACACTGAAGCTTTCTTT
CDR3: CSASRNTEAFF

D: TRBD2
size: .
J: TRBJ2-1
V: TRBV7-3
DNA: TGTGCCAGCAGCTCAGCGGGGGTAAACTACAATGAGCAGTTCTTC
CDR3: CASSSAGVNYNEQFF

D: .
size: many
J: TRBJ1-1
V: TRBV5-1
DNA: TGCGCCAGCAGCGAATACGGTTGGTCAGCCACAGTGAACACTGAAGCTTTCTTT
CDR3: CASSEYGWSATVNTEAFF

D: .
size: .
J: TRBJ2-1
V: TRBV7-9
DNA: TGTGCCAGCAGCCGAGATGGGTCAAGCGACAATGAGCAGTTCTTC
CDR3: CASSRDGSSDNEQFF

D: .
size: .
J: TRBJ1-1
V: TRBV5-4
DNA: TGTGCCAGCAGCTTGGTGACGGGAAGCACTGAAGCTTTCTTT
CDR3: CASSLVTGSTEAFF

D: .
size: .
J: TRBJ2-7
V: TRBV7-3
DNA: TGTGCCAGCAGCCTAAGAGCAGGGGACTCCTACGAGCAGTACTTC
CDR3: CASSLRAGDSYEQYF

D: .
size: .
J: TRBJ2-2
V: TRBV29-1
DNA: TGCAGCGTTGAAGAACTAGCTGGGGGTGGGACCGGGGAGCTGTTTTTT
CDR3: CSVEELAGGGTGELFF

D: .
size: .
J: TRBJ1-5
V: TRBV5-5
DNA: TGTGCCAGCAGCTTGTGGTCCGGCTCGGGTCAGCCCCAGCATTTT
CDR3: CASSLWSGSGQPQHF

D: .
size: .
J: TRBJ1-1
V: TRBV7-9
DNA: TGTGCCAGCAGCTTAGAATTGTCAGGGGTAGCTTTCTTT
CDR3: CASSLELSGVAFF

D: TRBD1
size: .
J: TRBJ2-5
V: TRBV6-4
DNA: TGTGCCAGCAGTGACTCGGGACAGGCTCCCCAGTACTTC
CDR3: CASSDSGQAPQYF

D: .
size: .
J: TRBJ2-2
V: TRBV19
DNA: TGTGCCAGTAGTATAGGGTACGGGGTCAGCACCGGGGAGCTGTTTTTT
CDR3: CASSIGYGVSTGELFF

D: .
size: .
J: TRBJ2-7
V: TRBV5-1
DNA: TGCGCCAGCAGCTTGGTGCGGGACTCATCCTACGAGCAGTACTTC
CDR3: CASSLVRDSSYEQYF

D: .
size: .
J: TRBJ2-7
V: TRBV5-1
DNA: TGCGCCAGCAGCTTGCGGGGGGCGCGAGAGCAGTACTTC
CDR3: CASSLRGAREQYF

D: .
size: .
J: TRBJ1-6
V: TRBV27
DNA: TGTGCCAGCAGTCCTCGATTTGTCGGTTCACCCCTCCACTTT
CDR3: CASSPRFVGSPLHF

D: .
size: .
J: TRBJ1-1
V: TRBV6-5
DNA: TGTGCCAGCAAGGCAGGGCGCATGAACACTGAAGCTTTCTTT
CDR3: CASKAGRMNTEAFF

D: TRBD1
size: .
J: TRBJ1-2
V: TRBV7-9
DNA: TGTGCCAGCACCGAGGGGGGACAGACCTATGGCTACACCTTC
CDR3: CASTEGGQTYGYTF

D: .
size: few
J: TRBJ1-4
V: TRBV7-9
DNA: TGTGCCAGCAGCTCCTATGAAAAACTGTTTTTT
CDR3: CASSSYEKLFF

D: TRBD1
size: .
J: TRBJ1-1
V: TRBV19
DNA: TGTGCCAGCCGGACAGGGAGTGTCACTGAAGCTTTCTTT
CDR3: CASRTGSVTEAFF

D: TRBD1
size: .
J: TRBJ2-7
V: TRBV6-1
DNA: TGTGCCAGCAGTGACGTGGACAGGGGTTCGTACGAGCAGTACTTC
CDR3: CASSDVDRGSYEQYF

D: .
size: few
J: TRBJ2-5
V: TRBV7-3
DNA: TGTGCCAGCAGCCCTACGAGGACAGTTGAGACCCAGTACTTC
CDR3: CASSPTRTVETQYF

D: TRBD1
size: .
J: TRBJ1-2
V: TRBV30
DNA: TGTGCCTGGAGTGCAACCCTAGCAGGGGGTAGAGGCTACACCTTC
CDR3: CAWSATLAGGRGYTF

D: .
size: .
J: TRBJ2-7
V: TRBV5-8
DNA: TGTGCCAGCAGCTTTAGCTACGAGCAGTACTTC
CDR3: CASSFSYEQYF

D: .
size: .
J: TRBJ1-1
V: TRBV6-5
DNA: TGTGCCAGCAGTTACTTACAGGGAGCGGCGAACACTGAAGCTTTCTTT
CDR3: CASSYLQGAANTEAFF

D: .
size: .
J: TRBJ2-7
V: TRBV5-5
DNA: TGTGCCAGCAGCTCGCAGGGAAGGAGCTACGAGCAGTACTTC
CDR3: CASSSQGRSYEQYF

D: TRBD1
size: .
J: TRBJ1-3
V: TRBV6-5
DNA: TGTGCCAGCAGTCCCGGGACAGGGATTAGAAACACCATATATTTT
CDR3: CASSPGTGIRNTIYF

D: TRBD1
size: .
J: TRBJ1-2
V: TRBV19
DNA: TGTGCCAGTAGTACTTATATCCGGGACAGTAGCGGCTACACCTTC
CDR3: CASSTYIRDSSGYTF

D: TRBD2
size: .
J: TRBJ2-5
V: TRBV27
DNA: TGTGCCAGCAGTTTACTAGCGGGGGGACAAGAGACCCAGTACTTC
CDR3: CASSLLAGGQETQYF

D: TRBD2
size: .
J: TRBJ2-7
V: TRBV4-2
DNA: TGTGCCAGCAGCCAAGGAATCGGGGGGGCAATTTACGAGCAGTACTTC
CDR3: CASSQGIGGAIYEQYF

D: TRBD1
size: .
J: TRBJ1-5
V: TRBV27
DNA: TGTGCCAGCAGTTTTCATACTTCCGGGACAGTAAATCAGCCCCAGCATTTT
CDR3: CASSFHTSGTVNQPQHF

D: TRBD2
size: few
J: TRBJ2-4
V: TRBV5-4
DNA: TGTGCCAGCTCCGGGACTAGCGGGGGTCTAGCCAAAAACATTCAGTACTTC
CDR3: CASSGTSGGLAKNIQYF

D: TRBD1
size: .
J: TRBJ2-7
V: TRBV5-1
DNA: TGCGCCAGCAGCTTGGGGTCTTCGGGACAGCCATTCGAGCAGTACTTC
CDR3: CASSLGSSGQPFEQYF

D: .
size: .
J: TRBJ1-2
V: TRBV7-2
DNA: TGTGCCAGCAGCCTTACCTCAAACCCGGCCTCAGGGGATGGCTACACCTTC
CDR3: CASSLTSNPASGDGYTF

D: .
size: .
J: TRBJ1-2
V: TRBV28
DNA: TGTGCCAGCGCCAGTAACTATGGCTACACCTTC
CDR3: CASASNYGYTF

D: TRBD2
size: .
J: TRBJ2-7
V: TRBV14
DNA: TGTGCCAGCAGCCAAGCCTGGGCAGGTCCCGGGGGGGAGCAGTACTTC
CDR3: CASSQAWAGPGGEQYF

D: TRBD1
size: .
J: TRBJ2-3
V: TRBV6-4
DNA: TGTGCCAGCAGTGATGGACAGGGGAGCACAGATACGCAGTATTTT
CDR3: CASSDGQGSTDTQYF

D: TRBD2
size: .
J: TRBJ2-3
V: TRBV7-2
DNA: TGTGCCAGCAGCTTAACATGGGGGGGGAGGGGAACAGATACGCAGTATTTT
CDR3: CASSLTWGGRGTDTQYF

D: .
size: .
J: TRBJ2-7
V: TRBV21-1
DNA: TGTGCCAGCAGCAAAGTCCAGGGAGAGCAGTACTTC
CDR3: CASSKVQGEQYF

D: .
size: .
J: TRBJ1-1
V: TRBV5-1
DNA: TGCGCCAGCAGCAACCCAGGGTTGAACACTGAAGCTTTCTTT
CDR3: CASSNPGLNTEAFF

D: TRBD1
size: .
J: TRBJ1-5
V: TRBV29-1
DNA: TGCAGCGTTGTGGTCGACAGGGAGAATCAGCCCCAGCATTTT
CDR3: CSVVVDRENQPQHF

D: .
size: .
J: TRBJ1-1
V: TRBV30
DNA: TGTGCCTTTAGTGATCTGGCTGAAGCTTTCTTT
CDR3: CAFSDLAEAFF

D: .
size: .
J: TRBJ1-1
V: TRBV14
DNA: TGTGCCAGCAGCCAAGATCTGGGACATGGAGCTTTCTTT
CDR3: CASSQDLGHGAFF

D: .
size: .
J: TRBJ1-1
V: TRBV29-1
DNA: TGCAGCGTTGACGGAGCCATGAACACTGAAGCTTTCTTT
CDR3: CSVDGAMNTEAFF

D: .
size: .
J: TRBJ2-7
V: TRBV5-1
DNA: TGCGCCAGCAGCTTGGGGACTACCTACGAGCAGTACTTC
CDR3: CASSLGTTYEQYF

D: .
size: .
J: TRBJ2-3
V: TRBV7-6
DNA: TGTGCCAGCGGAGGGTTTGGTACGCAGTATTTT
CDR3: CASGGFGTQYF

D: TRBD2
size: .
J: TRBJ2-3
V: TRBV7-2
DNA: TGTGCCAGCAGCTTAGCAGCTCTAGCGGGGGGGCCAGATACGCAGTATTTT
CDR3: CASSLAALAGGPDTQYF